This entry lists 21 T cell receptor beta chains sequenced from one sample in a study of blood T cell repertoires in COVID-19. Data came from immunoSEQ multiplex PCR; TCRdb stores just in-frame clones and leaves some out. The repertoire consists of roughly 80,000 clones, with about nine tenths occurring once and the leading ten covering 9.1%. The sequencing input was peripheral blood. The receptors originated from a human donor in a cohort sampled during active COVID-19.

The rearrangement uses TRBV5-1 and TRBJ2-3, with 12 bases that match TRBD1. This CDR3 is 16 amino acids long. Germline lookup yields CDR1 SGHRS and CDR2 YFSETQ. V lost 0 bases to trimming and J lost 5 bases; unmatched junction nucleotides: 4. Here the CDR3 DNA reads TGCGCCAGCAGCTTGGCGGGACAGGGGGCGATAGATACGCAGTATTTT. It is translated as CASSLAGQGAIDTQYF.

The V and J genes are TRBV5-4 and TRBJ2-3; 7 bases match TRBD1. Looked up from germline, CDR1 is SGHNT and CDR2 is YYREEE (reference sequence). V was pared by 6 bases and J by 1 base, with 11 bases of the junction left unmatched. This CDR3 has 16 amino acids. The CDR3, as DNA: TGTGCCAGCACCGACCTCCGACAGGGCGGCACAGATACGCAGTATTTT. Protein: CASTDLRQGGTDTQYF.

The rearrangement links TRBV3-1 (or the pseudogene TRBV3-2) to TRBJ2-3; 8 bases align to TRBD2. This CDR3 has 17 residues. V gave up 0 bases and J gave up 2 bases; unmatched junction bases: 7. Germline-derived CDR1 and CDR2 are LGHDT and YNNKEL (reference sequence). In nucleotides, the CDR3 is TGTGCCAGCAGCCAAGATCAGCGGGGGCACTCCACAGATACGCAGTATTTT. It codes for CASSQDQRGHSTDTQYF.

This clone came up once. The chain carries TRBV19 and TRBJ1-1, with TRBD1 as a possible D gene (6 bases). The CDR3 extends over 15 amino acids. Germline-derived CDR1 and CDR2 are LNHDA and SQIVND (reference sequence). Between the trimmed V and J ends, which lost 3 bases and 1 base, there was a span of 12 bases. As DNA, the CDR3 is TGTGCCAGTAGTATGTTTGGCAGGGGGAACACTGAAGCTTTCTTT. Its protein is CASSMFGRGNTEAFF.

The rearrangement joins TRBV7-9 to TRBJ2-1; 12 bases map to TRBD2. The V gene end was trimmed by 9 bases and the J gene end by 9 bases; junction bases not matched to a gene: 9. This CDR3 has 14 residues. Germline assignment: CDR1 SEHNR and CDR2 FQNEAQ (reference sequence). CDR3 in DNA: TGTGCCAGTTCTGGGACTAGCGGGTGGGGTGAGCAGTTCTTC. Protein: CASSGTSGWGEQFF. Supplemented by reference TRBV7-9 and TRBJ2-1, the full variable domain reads DTGVSQNPRHKITKRGQNVTFRCDPISEHNRLYWYRQTLGQGPEFLTYFQNEAQLEKSRLLSDRFSAERPKGSFSTLEIQRTEQGDSAMYLCASSGTSGWGEQFFGPGTRLTVL.

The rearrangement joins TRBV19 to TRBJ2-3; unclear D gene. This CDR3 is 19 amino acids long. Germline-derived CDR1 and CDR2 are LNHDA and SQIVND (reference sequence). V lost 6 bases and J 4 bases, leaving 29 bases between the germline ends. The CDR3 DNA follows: TGTGCCAGTAGCGCTATCACTGGGTGGAGAGGTAGTATTTCAGATACGCAGTATTTT. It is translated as CASSAITGWRGSISDTQYF.

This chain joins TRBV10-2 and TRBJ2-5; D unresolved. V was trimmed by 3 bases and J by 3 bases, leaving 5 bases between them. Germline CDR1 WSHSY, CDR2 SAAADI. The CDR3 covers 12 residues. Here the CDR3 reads CASSDGKETQYF. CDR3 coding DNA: TGCGCCAGCAGTGACGGTAAAGAGACCCAGTACTTC.

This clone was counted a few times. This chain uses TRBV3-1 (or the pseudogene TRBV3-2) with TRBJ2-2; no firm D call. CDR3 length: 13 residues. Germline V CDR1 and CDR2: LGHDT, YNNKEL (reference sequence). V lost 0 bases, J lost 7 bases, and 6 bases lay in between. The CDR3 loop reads CASSQDQVGELFF. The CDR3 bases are TGTGCCAGCAGCCAAGATCAGGTCGGGGAGCTGTTTTTT.

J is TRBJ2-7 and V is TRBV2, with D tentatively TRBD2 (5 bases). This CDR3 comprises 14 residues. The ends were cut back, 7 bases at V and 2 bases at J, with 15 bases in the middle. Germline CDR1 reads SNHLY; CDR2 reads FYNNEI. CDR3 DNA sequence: TGTGCCAGCATTCCCACTGGAGGTCCCTACGAGCAGTACTTC. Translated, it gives CASIPTGGPYEQYF.

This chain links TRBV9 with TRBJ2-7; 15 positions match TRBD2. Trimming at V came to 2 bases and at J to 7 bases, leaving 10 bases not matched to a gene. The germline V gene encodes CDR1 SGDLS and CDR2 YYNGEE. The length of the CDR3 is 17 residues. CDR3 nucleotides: TGTGCCAGCAGCGTCACCCCGGGACTAGCGGGAGGCACGGAGCAGTACTTC. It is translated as CASSVTPGLAGGTEQYF. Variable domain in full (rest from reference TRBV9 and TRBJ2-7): DSGVTQTPKHLITATGQRVTLRCSPRSGDLSVYWYQQSLDQGLQFLIQYYNGEERAKGNILERFSAQQFPDLHSELNLSSLELGDSALYFCASSVTPGLAGGTEQYFGPGTRLTVT.

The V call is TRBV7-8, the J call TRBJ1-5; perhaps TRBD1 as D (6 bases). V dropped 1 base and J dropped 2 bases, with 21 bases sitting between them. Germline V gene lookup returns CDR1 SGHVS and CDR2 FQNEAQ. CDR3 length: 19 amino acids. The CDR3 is CASSLGLQGYFNGNQPQHF. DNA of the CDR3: TGTGCCAGCAGCTTAGGATTACAGGGCTACTTCAATGGCAATCAGCCCCAGCATTTT. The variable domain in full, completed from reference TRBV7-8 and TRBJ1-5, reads GAGVSQSPRYKVAKRGQDVALRCDPISGHVSLFWYQQALGQGPEFLTYFQNEAQLDKSGLPSDRFFAERPEGSVSTLKIQRTQQEDSAVYLCASSLGLQGYFNGNQPQHFGDGTRLSIL.

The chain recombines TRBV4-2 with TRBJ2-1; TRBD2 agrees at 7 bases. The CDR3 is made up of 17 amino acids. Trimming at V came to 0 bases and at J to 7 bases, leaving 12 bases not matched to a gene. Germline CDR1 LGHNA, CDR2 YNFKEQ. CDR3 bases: TGTGCCAGCAGCCAAGATCCAGTAGTGAGCGGGAATAATGAGCAGTTCTTC. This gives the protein CASSQDPVVSGNNEQFF.

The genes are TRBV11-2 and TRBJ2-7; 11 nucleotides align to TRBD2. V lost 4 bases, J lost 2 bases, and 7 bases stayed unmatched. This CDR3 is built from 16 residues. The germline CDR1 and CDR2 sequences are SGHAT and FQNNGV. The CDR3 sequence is CASSSPLAGDPYEQYF. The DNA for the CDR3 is TGTGCCAGCAGCTCACCACTAGCGGGGGATCCCTACGAGCAGTACTTC.

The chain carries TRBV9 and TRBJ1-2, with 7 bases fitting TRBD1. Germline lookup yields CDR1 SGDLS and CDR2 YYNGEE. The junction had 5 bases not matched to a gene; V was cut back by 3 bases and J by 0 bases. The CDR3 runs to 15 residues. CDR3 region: CASSERDRANYGYTF. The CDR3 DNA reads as TGTGCCAGCAGCGAGAGGGACAGAGCTAACTATGGCTACACCTTC.

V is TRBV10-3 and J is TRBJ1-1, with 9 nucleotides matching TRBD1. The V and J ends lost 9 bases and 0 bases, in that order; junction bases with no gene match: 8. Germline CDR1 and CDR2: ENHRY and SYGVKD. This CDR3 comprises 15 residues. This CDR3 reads CAIGTGLTMNTEAFF. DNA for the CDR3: TGTGCCATAGGGACAGGGTTGACCATGAACACTGAAGCTTTCTTT.

DNA for the CDR3: TGTGCCAGCAGTTTAATCGGGGGACTAGTATCCTTCCCCAATGAGCAGTTCTTC. Translating it yields CASSLIGGLVSFPNEQFF. V and J are TRBV27 and TRBJ2-1; 8 bases fit TRBD2. Germline loops: CDR1 MNHEY, CDR2 SMNVEV (reference sequence). Trimming took 2 bases from V and 6 from J; bases not matched to a gene: 15. The CDR3 is 18 amino acids.

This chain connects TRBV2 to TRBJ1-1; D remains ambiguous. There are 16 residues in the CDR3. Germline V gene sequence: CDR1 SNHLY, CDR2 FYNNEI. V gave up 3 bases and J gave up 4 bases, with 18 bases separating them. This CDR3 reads CASSESGVGLVTEAFF. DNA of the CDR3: TGTGCCAGCAGTGAGAGCGGGGTGGGGTTGGTCACTGAAGCTTTCTTT.

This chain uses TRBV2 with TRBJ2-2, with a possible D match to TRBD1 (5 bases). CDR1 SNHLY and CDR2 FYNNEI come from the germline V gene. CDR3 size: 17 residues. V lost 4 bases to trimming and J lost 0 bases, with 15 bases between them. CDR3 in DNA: TGTGCCAGCAGTGTCCCAGGGAACATCCCGAACACCGGGGAGCTGTTTTTT. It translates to CASSVPGNIPNTGELFF.

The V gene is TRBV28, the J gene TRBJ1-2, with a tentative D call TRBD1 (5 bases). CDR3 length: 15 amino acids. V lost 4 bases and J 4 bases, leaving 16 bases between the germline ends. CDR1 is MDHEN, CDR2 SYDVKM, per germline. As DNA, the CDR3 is TGTGCCAGCAGTTCTCTACTCAGGGTCTCCTATGGCTACACCTTC. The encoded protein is CASSSLLRVSYGYTF.

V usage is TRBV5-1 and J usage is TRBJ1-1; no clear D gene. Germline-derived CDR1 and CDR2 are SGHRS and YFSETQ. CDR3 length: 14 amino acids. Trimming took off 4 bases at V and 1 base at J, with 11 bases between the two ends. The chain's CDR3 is CASSQQPENTEAFF. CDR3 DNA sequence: TGCGCCAGCAGCCAACAACCAGAGAACACTGAAGCTTTCTTT.

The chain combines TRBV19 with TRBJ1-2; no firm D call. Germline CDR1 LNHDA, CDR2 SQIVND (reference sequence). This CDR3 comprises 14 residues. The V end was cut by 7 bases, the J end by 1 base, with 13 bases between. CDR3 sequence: CASIGARFNYGYTF. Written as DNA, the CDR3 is TGTGCCAGTATTGGAGCACGCTTTAACTATGGCTACACCTTC.